One sample yielded the 4 T cell receptor beta chains listed below, sequenced in a study of CD8 T cells in Susac syndrome. Random-hexamer reverse transcription was applied to about 0.5 to 1 ug RNA. TCRdb processed the immunoSEQ multiplex PCR reads anew with MiXCR; each CDR3 protein has one entry. The repertoire holds 180,000 or so distinct CDR3 sequences, 90% to 95% seen once, with 0.095% to 0.1% in the top ten. Input material: CD4+ T cells from PBMCs. These receptors all stem from a human donor with Susac syndrome.

The chain joins TRBV29-1 to TRBJ1-2, with D perhaps matching TRBD1 (5 bases). V lost 0 bases and J lost 8, with 16 bases in between. Looked up from germline, CDR1 is SQVTM and CDR2 is ANQGSEA. This CDR3 is 14 amino acids long. The CDR3 is CSVEDPRRDRGYTF. In DNA, the CDR3 is TGCAGCGTTGAAGATCCACGGCGGGACCGGGGCTACACCTTC.

J is TRBJ2-1 and V is TRBV7-3, with D possibly TRBD1 on 5 matching bases. Germline CDR1 and CDR2: SGHTA and FQGTGA. The CDR3 totals 13 residues. V lost 4 bases and J lost 5, with 9 bases in between. CDR3 loop: CASSSRQNNEQFF. The DNA of the CDR3 is TGTGCCAGCAGCTCCAGACAGAACAATGAGCAGTTCTTC. Full variable domain (outside the CDR3, taken from reference TRBV7-3 and TRBJ2-1): GAGVSQTPSNKVTEKGKYVELRCDPISGHTALYWYRQSLGQGPEFLIYFQGTGAADDSGLPNDRFFAVRPEGSVSTLKIQRTERGDSAVYLCASSSRQNNEQFFGPGTRLTVL.

This rearrangement joins TRBV15 to TRBJ1-5; no clear D. The CDR3 runs 15 residues. The V gene's germline CDR1 is LNHNV and CDR2 YYDKDF (reference sequence). V was cut by 0 bases and J by 6 bases, with 12 bases left in between. Written as DNA, the CDR3 is TGTGCCACCAGCAGAGATCGTTCTGACGGTCAGCCCCAGCATTTT. This translates into CATSRDRSDGQPQHF.

This clonotype has just one count. J is TRBJ2-1 and V is TRBV18; no clear D gene. Germline assignment: CDR1 KGHSH and CDR2 LQKENI. V was cut by 3 bases and J by 2 bases, with 8 bases left in between. The CDR3 loop spans 14 amino acids. The CDR3 sequence: CASSPEQAYNEQFF. Here the CDR3 DNA reads TGTGCCAGCTCACCGGAACAAGCCTACAATGAGCAGTTCTTC.